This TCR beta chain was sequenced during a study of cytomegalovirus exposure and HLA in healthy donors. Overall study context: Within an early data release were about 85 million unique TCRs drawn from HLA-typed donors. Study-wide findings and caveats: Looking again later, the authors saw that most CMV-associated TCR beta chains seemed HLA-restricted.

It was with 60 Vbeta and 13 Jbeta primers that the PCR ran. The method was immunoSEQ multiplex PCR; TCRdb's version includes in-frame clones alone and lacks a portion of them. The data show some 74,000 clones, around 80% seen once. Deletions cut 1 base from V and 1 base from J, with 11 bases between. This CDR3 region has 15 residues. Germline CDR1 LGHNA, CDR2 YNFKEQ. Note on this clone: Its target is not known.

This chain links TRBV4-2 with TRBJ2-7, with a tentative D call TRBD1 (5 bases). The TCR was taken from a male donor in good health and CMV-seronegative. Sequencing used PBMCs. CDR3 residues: CASSQADSGSYEQYF. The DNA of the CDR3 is TGTGCCAGCAGCCAAGCAGATTCAGGGTCCTACGAGCAGTACTTC.